The 30 T cell receptor beta chains given below trace back to one sample, sequenced in a study of T cells after posttransplantation cyclophosphamide. Here immunoSEQ multiplex PCR was the method, and the copy in TCRdb shows in-frame clones only, minus some. The sample was found to contain approximately 27,000 clones, and every one recurs. The sequenced sample consisted of PBMCs. The receptors come from a man aged 50 to 60 in good health, CMV-negative, and a related stem cell transplant donor.

This clone has at least ten counts. The chain joins TRBV5-1 to TRBJ2-2, with TRBD2 as a possible D gene (6 bases). Trimming removed 4 bases from V and 6 bases from J, with 13 bases in between. This CDR3 has 14 residues. In germline, CDR1 is SGHRS, CDR2 YFSETQ. CDR3 in amino acids: CASSRTGVAGELFF. DNA of the CDR3: TGCGCCAGCAGCCGGACGGGGGTGGCCGGGGAGCTGTTTTTT.

This clone was recorded many times. The V and J genes are TRBV14 and TRBJ2-7; 7 bases align to TRBD1. This CDR3 spans 14 amino acids. Trimming removed 2 bases from V and 2 bases from J; junction bases left unmatched: 3. The germline V gene encodes CDR1 SGHDN and CDR2 FVKESK. CDR3 DNA sequence: TGTGCCAGCAGCCAACCGGACAGGACCTACGAGCAGTACTTC. It encodes CASSQPDRTYEQYF.

The table lists this clone with many counts. This chain joins TRBV7-9 and TRBJ2-7; possibly TRBD2 for D (6 bases). Trimming took off 8 bases at V and 2 bases at J, with 13 bases between the two ends. CDR1 and CDR2 (germline): SEHNR, FQNEAQ (reference sequence). The CDR3 runs to 13 residues. CDR3 residues: CASGGTGTYEQYF. The CDR3 DNA reads as TGTGCCAGCGGCGGGACCGGGACCTACGAGCAGTACTTC.

This clone was detected many times. This chain uses TRBV5-8 with TRBJ2-2, with 10 nucleotides matching TRBD1. From germline, CDR1 is SGHTS and CDR2 YDEGEE. V lost 3 bases and J lost 0; bases outside the gene matches: 2. The CDR3 is 16 residues long. The CDR3, as DNA: TGTGCCAGCAGCTCCGGGACAGGGGCGAACACCGGGGAGCTGTTTTTT. This translates into CASSSGTGANTGELFF.

This clone was detected ten times or more. The genes are TRBV6-1 and TRBJ2-3; 8 nucleotides line up with TRBD2. Germline assignment: CDR1 MNHNS and CDR2 SASEGT. The CDR3 runs 16 residues. V gave up 4 bases and J gave up 5 bases; unmatched junction bases: 11. The CDR3 nucleotides read TGTGCCAGCAGTGCCCTCGGCGGGAGGCAAGGAGATACGCAGTATTTT. Translation: CASSALGGRQGDTQYF.

This clone was counted at least ten times. The J gene is TRBJ2-5, the V gene TRBV5-4; unclear D gene. The V gene lost 2 bases and the J gene lost 6 bases, with 14 bases spanning the gap. The CDR3 contains 14 residues. Looked up from germline, CDR1 is SGHNT and CDR2 is YYREEE (reference sequence). The CDR3 here is CASSFEERAKTQYF. DNA for the CDR3: TGTGCCAGCAGCTTTGAGGAAAGAGCGAAGACCCAGTACTTC.

This clone was picked up many times. V usage is TRBV18 and J usage is TRBJ1-5, with D maybe TRBD1 (5 bases). Germline V gives CDR1 KGHSH, CDR2 LQKENI. This CDR3 comprises 16 residues. Trimming took 0 bases from V and 0 from J, leaving 9 bases between them. CDR3 loop: CASSPPGGYSNQPQHF. The CDR3 nucleotides are TGTGCCAGCTCACCACCGGGGGGTTATAGCAATCAGCCCCAGCATTTT. Combining the CDR3 with reference TRBV18 and TRBJ1-5 gives the whole variable domain NAGVMQNPRHLVRRRGQEARLRCSPMKGHSHVYWYRQLPEEGLKFMVYLQKENIIDESGMPKERFSAEFPKEGPSILRIQQVVRGDSAAYFCASSPPGGYSNQPQHFGDGTRLSIL.

This clone was counted at least ten times. This chain uses TRBV5-4 with TRBJ2-5; unclear D gene. The germline gives CDR1 SGHNT, CDR2 YYREEE (reference sequence). The CDR3 consists of 13 residues. V was trimmed by 4 bases and J by 5 bases, leaving 12 bases between them. The CDR3 reads CASSPRPTETQYF. CDR3 DNA: TGTGCCAGCAGCCCGAGGCCAACGGAGACCCAGTACTTC.

This clone rates as medium-sized. The rearrangement links TRBV19 to TRBJ2-7; 10 bases match TRBD2. The CDR3 is made up of 16 amino acids. V trimming: 3 bases; J trimming: 0 bases; junction bases outside the gene matches: 5. In germline, CDR1 is LNHDA, CDR2 SQIVND (reference sequence). The CDR3 nucleotides read TGTGCCAGTAGTATTTCCCCTAGCGGGAGCTCCTACGAGCAGTACTTC. It codes for CASSISPSGSSYEQYF.

This clone was detected many times. The chain has TRBV6-4 and TRBJ2-3, with TRBD2 matching over 10 bases. V dropped 6 bases and J dropped 2; count of bases not matched to a gene: 5. CDR1 is MRHNA, CDR2 SNTAGT, per germline. The CDR3 consists of 15 residues. The CDR3 loop is CASSPGTSDTDTQYF. CDR3 DNA sequence: TGTGCCAGCAGCCCCGGGACTAGCGACACAGATACGCAGTATTTT.

At least ten counts were recorded for this clone. The chain links TRBV6-6 to TRBJ2-2; 11 bases align to TRBD2. The CDR3 consists of 16 residues. The germline V gene encodes CDR1 MNHNY and CDR2 SVGAGI (reference sequence). The V gene end was trimmed by 4 bases and the J gene end by 1 base; junction bases not matched to a gene: 2. CDR3 nucleotides: TGTGCCAGCAGTTTTAGCGGGGGGGGGAACACCGGGGAGCTGTTTTTT. Its translation: CASSFSGGGNTGELFF.

This clone has ten or more counts. The chain employs TRBV25-1 and TRBJ2-7; D may be TRBD1 (6 bases). The CDR3 is 18 residues long. Between the trimmed V and J ends, which lost 4 bases and 3 bases, there was a span of 25 bases. Germline V CDR1 and CDR2: MGHDK, SYGVNS. CDR3 sequence reads: CASSAMLLDGDRRYEQYF. The CDR3 DNA sequence: TGTGCCAGCAGTGCGATGCTTTTGGATGGAGACAGGCGCTACGAGCAGTACTTC.

This clone has ten or more counts. The chain carries TRBV2 and TRBJ2-1; 7 bases match TRBD2. CDR1 and CDR2 from the germline V gene are SNHLY and FYNNEI. Unmatched junction bases numbered 4, after V lost 8 bases and J lost 3 bases. This CDR3 is 13 amino acids long. Here the CDR3 reads CASWGGIYNEQFF. The CDR3 DNA follows: TGTGCCAGCTGGGGGGGGATCTACAATGAGCAGTTCTTC.

This clone came up many times. V and J are TRBV2 and TRBJ1-1; 7 nucleotides line up with TRBD1. V shed 4 bases, J shed 7 bases, and the junction held 9 bases outside the gene matches. The CDR3 runs to 14 residues. CDR1 and CDR2 (germline): SNHLY, FYNNEI. The CDR3 DNA is TGTGCCAGCAGTGGAGCTTACAGGGGTGGTGAAGCTTTCTTT. Protein product: CASSGAYRGGEAFF.

This clone was found a few times. The chain carries TRBV11-2 and TRBJ1-6; D is possibly TRBD1 (5 bases). V was shortened by 8 bases and J by 0 bases, with 14 bases between the two germline ends. Per the germline V gene, CDR1 is SGHAT and CDR2 is FQNNGV. This CDR3 is built from 16 residues. CDR3 residues: CASQHGASSYNSPLHF. CDR3 coding DNA: TGTGCCAGCCAGCATGGGGCGAGCTCCTATAATTCACCCCTCCACTTT.

At least ten counts were recorded for this clone. This chain links TRBV5-6 with TRBJ2-7; D may be TRBD1 (5 bases). The germline gives CDR1 SGHDT, CDR2 YYEEEE. The CDR3 has 14 amino acids. V lost 7 bases to trimming and J lost 2 bases, with 16 bases between them. CDR3 protein: CASSKYGQTYEQYF. The DNA of the CDR3 is TGTGCCAGCTCTAAATACGGACAAACCTACGAGCAGTACTTC.

The sample holds many counts of this clone. This chain links TRBV7-3 with TRBJ2-2; 7 bases are shared with TRBD1. The ends lost 3 bases at V and 5 bases at J; junction bases unmatched: 6. Germline lookup yields CDR1 SGHTA and CDR2 FQGTGA. The CDR3 is 15 amino acids. Here the CDR3 DNA reads TGTGCCAGCAGCTTGGGTTCGACAGGGACCGGGGAGCTGTTTTTT. Protein product: CASSLGSTGTGELFF.

This clone was counted many times. The chain has TRBV6-5 and TRBJ2-1; 7 bases line up with TRBD2. The germline CDR1 and CDR2 sequences are MNHEY and SVGAGI. This CDR3 has 15 amino acids. V shed 1 base, J shed 1 base, and the junction held 1 base outside the gene matches. The CDR3 here is CASSYYGGSYNEQFF. For the CDR3, the DNA is TGTGCCAGCAGTTACTACGGGGGGTCCTACAATGAGCAGTTCTTC.

This clone was recorded at least ten times. The chain joins TRBV5-4 to TRBJ1-3, with D hard to call. From germline, CDR1 is SGHNT and CDR2 YYREEE (reference sequence). CDR3 length equals 16 residues. V was clipped by 3 bases and J by 1 base, with 14 bases between them. CDR3 sequence (DNA): TGTGCCAGCAGCTCGGTCGGACTGTCATCTGGAAACACCATATATTTT. It yields the protein CASSSVGLSSGNTIYF.

This clone was counted at least ten times. V usage is TRBV18 and J usage is TRBJ2-2, with D possibly TRBD2 on 5 matching bases. Germline CDR1 KGHSH, CDR2 LQKENI. The CDR3 is 16 residues long. Trimming pared 3 bases from V and 0 bases from J, leaving 11 bases between. The CDR3 is CASSPGNGANTGELFF. The DNA for the CDR3 is TGTGCCAGCTCACCTGGTAACGGGGCGAACACCGGGGAGCTGTTTTTT.

This clone was recorded at least ten times. The chain recombines TRBV5-5 with TRBJ2-5; weak D call: TRBD2 (5 bases). The CDR3 contains 14 residues. Per the germline V gene, CDR1 is SGHKS and CDR2 is YYEKEE (reference sequence). Trimming took off 4 bases at V and 1 base at J, with 11 bases between the two ends. The CDR3 DNA reads TGTGCCAGCAGCCGGGCGGAGGCCCAAGAGACCCAGTACTTC. Protein sequence: CASSRAEAQETQYF.

At least ten counts were recorded for this clone. The gene calls are TRBV4-1 and TRBJ1-2; D is ambiguous. Germline CDR1 and CDR2: MGHRA and YSYEKL. The CDR3 spans 13 residues. The ends were cut back, 1 base at V and 4 bases at J, with 7 bases in the middle. The DNA of the CDR3 is TGCGCCAGCAGCCAAGTGGCGGCCTATGGCTACACCTTC. It encodes CASSQVAAYGYTF.

This clone was seen ten or more times. The rearrangement uses TRBV10-3 and TRBJ2-7; 8 nucleotides align to TRBD2. The junction had 8 bases not matched to a gene; V was cut back by 0 bases and J by 1 base. CDR3 length: 17 residues. Germline CDR1 reads ENHRY; CDR2 reads SYGVKD. CDR3 sequence reads: CAISESIAREVSYEQYF. The CDR3 nucleotides are TGTGCCATCAGTGAGTCGATTGCGCGGGAGGTATCCTACGAGCAGTACTTC.

This clone was picked up many times. This chain joins TRBV6-6 and TRBJ2-2; D is perhaps TRBD1 (5 bases). The germline V and J ends were trimmed by 6 bases and 5 bases, with 10 bases remaining between them. The CDR3 is made up of 13 amino acids. Per the germline V gene, CDR1 is MNHNY and CDR2 is SVGAGI (reference sequence). In DNA, the CDR3 is TGTGCCAGCAGCCCCTCAGGGACCGGGGAGCTGTTTTTT. Residues: CASSPSGTGELFF.

This clone was found many times. This rearrangement joins TRBV11-1 to TRBJ2-2, with D maybe TRBD1 (6 bases). Germline lookup yields CDR1 SGHAT and CDR2 FQDESV (reference sequence). The V gene lost 1 base and the J gene lost 6 bases, with 12 bases spanning the gap. The CDR3 totals 15 residues. The CDR3 region has the DNA TGTGCCAGCAGCTTAGAGGTACAGGGAGCCGGGGAGCTGTTTTTT. It is translated as CASSLEVQGAGELFF.

This clone was counted many times. V and J are TRBV5-1 and TRBJ1-2; 9 nucleotides align to TRBD1. The junction had 2 bases not matched to a gene; V was cut back by 2 bases and J by 6 bases. CDR3 size: 13 residues. Germline CDR1 is SGHRS and CDR2 is YFSETQ. The CDR3, as DNA: TGCGCCAGCAGCTTACAGGGGGCGGATGGCTACACCTTC. It yields the protein CASSLQGADGYTF.

There are many counts of this clone. The chain uses TRBV28 and TRBJ1-3; 7 positions agree with TRBD1. Losses at the gene ends were 5 bases for V and 3 bases for J; bases not matched to a gene: 4. CDR1 and CDR2 from the germline V gene are MDHEN and SYDVKM. This CDR3 is built from 14 residues. CDR3 in DNA: TGTGCCAGCAGTCTCGACAGGGTTGGAAACACCATATATTTT. Translated, it gives CASSLDRVGNTIYF.

This clone was counted many times. The rearrangement links TRBV7-3 to TRBJ2-3; 10 nucleotides line up with TRBD2. Germline V gene data show CDR1 as SGHTA and CDR2 as FQGTGA. The CDR3 totals 14 residues. The V gene end was trimmed by 4 bases and the J gene end by 6 bases; junction bases not matched to a gene: 4. CDR3 in DNA: TGTGCCAGCAGCTCTACTAGCGGGGTGGATACGCAGTATTTT. This sequence encodes CASSSTSGVDTQYF.

This clone was observed at least ten times. The chain joins TRBV15 to TRBJ1-5, with D tentatively TRBD1 (5 bases). The CDR3 length is 14 residues. V lost 0 bases to trimming and J lost 2 bases, with 5 bases between them. CDR1 is LNHNV and CDR2 is YYDKDF in the germline V gene (reference sequence). CDR3 region: CATSREGRNQPQHF. The CDR3 DNA is TGTGCCACCAGCAGAGAGGGGCGCAATCAGCCCCAGCATTTT. Full variable domain (missing parts from reference TRBV15 and TRBJ1-5): DAMVIQNPRYQVTQFGKPVTLSCSQTLNHNVMYWYQQKSSQAPKLLFHYYDKDFNNEADTPDNFQSRRPNTSFCFLDIRSPGLGDTAMYLCATSREGRNQPQHFGDGTRLSIL.

This clone has a count of ten or more. This chain uses TRBV6-1 with TRBJ1-5, with D possibly being TRBD1 (5 bases). Germline lookup yields CDR1 MNHNS and CDR2 SASEGT. The ends were cut back, 3 bases at V and 6 bases at J, with 18 bases in the middle. The length of the CDR3 is 16 residues. The CDR3 DNA sequence: TGTGCCAGCAGTGATTTTAACGGGGGAGAAACTCAGCCCCAGCATTTT. Translated, it gives CASSDFNGGETQPQHF.